This T cell receptor (beta chain) derives from a study of shared clonotypes between healthy human individuals. Whole-study context: The cohort had two women and a few men, ages 18 to 49.

Each of the donors was a healthy adult who was HIV-negative and had not had a recent acute infection or vaccination. The authors' processing: Because ImmunoSEQ provided only junction sequences with no quality scores, the filtering differed. Repertoires were generated with immunoSEQ multiplex PCR, while TCRdb's copy carries only in-frame clones and drops some. V and J calls and clone size come straight from that table; D and trimming were deduced from the DNA. Of 2 million to 2.5 million clones in the sample, 85% to 95% were seen once. This clone has a handful of counts. The V gene's germline CDR1 is SGHDN and CDR2 FVKESK. The CDR3 is made up of 16 amino acids. Trimming at V came to 1 base and at J to 4 bases, leaving 9 bases not matched to a gene.

V is TRBV14 and J is TRBJ1-2; 7 nucleotides agree with TRBD1. The clonotype originates from a man between 18 and 29 years old in good health. The sequenced sample consisted of naive CD4+ T cells sorted from blood. As to subset: CD45RA+ positively selected. Written as DNA, the CDR3 is TGTGCCAGCAGCCAAGTAGGCCCGACAGGGACCTATGGCTACACCTTC. Translation gives CASSQVGPTGTYGYTF.